This T cell receptor beta chain is drawn from a study of early stage breast cancer tumors (dated by TCRdb to about 2017). Regarding the study in general: Of the roughly 17 invasive breast tumors, around twelve were found to be estrogen receptor-positive, progesterone receptor-positive and HER2-negative. Across all samples, a few million templates representing approximately 1.2 million unique clonotypes were detected. A read coverage of roughly 10-fold per sample was achieved on average. About 70% of the 12 ER+/PR+/HER2- tumors were invasive ductal carcinomas, while the other four were invasive lobular carcinomas.

The study profiled bulk TCR beta-chain repertoires in matched peripheral blood, tumor and adjacent normal breast tissue taken from around 15 patients with early-stage breast cancer. Before surgery, about 5-10 mL of whole blood was collected into EDTA tubes and then processed within 2 hours. Ficoll-Paque centrifugation in SepMate-50 tubes was used to isolate peripheral blood mononuclear cells. For storage in liquid nitrogen, PBMCs were cryopreserved as aliquots of about 1.9 to 4 million cells in approximately 90% FBS with 10% DMSO. The Qiagen AllPrep DNA/RNA Mini kit was used to extract genomic DNA. Every sample was amplified as two independent genomic DNA replicates, using roughly 0.5 ug for blood and about 1.6 ug for tumor or normal breast. Following the manufacturer's instructions, the ImmunoSeq Intro kit was used to carry out TCRB sequencing on genomic DNA. Multiplex PCR ran roughly 30 cycles with proprietary primers and spike-in control sequences for absolute quantification. Single-end 150-bp reads were used to sequence an 87-bp fragment spanning the CDR3 plus the flanking V and J genes. Each lane of an Illumina MiSeq using version 3.0 chemistry carried seven multiplexed samples, with two replicates per sample. Turning to the authors' computational methods: The vendor's proprietary pipeline handled the raw data processing, merging both replicates into a single result for each sample. To define clonotypes, the study grouped productive rearrangements that shared the V-gene family, CDR3 amino acid sequence and J-gene segment. To compute clonality, the normalized Shannon entropy (Pielou evenness) of TCRB abundances was subtracted from 1. To estimate T cell density, the total number of templates was divided by the input cell count, which was inferred from how much DNA went in. Recon, run with its default parameters, was used to estimate overall repertoire diversity and clonality. A clonotype counted as tumor-enriched if its abundance in tumor exceeded 0.1% and was at least 32-fold higher than its abundance in normal breast. Not all clones reach the TCRdb copy of this immuneACCESS table, which keeps in-frame sequences only. Checked studies attribute under half of the gap to unresolved V genes and leave the rest unexplained. V and J calls plus clone size are reproduced from that table; the DNA served to infer D and trimming. Present in this sample are under 20,000 clones, over 70% of which were seen just once. The ten largest clonotypes hold roughly 1.8% of the sample.

The paper as a whole reports these results and caveats: Repertoires from blood and normal breast were more alike than repertoires from blood and tumor, and in about 85% of the 16 patients, comparing each tissue with blood separated tumor from normal. Compared with adjacent normal breast tissue, tumors had roughly 2.7-fold higher T cell density and higher clonality. Analysis by tumor subtype was prevented by the small cohort size. Enriched TCRB sequences shared across patients were found to be mostly commonly generated sequences that were unlikely to play an important role in the tumor microenvironment. Chain pairing and functional markers such as CD4, CD8 and FOXP3 were missed by bulk genomic DNA sequencing of unsorted cells.

CDR1 SEHNR and CDR2 FQNEAQ were looked up in the germline V gene (reference sequence). The CDR3 spans 15 residues, from the cysteine through the phenylalanine. Only the CDR3 DNA stays, 45 bases, in frame from base 1. The V end gives up 2 bases and the J end 3 bases, leaving 2 bases in the junction not matched to a gene. Concerning this clone: The antigen this receptor binds is unknown. The sample holds no much larger clone one base away, and base qualities are not on file.

The chain was built from TRBV7-9 and TRBJ2-3; 10 central nucleotides agree with TRBD2. This TCR came from a person aged 65-85 years with breast cancer. The sequenced sample consisted of blood. The CDR3 sequence is CASSLPGLATDTQYF. In nucleotide form, the sequence is TGTGCCAGCAGCTTACCGGGACTAGCGACAGATACGCAGTATTTT. The full variable domain, completed from the reference TRBV7-9 and TRBJ2-3 proteins outside the CDR3, reads DTGVSQNPRHKITKRGQNVTFRCDPISEHNRLYWYRQTLGQGPEFLTYFQNEAQLEKSRLLSDRFSAERPKGSFSTLEIQRTEQGDSAMYLCASSLPGLATDTQYFGPGTRLTVL.